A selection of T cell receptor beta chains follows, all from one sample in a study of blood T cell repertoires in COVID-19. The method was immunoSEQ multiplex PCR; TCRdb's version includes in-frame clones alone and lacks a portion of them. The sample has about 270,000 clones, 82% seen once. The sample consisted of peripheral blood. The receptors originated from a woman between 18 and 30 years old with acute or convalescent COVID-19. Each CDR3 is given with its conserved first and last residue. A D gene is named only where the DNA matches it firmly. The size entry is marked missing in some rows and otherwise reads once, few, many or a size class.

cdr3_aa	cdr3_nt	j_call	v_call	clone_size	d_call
CATASRERPYTGELFF	TGTGCCACCGCCTCGCGGGAGCGCCCGTACACCGGGGAGCTGTTTTTT	TRBJ2-2	TRBV15	-	TRBD2
CASSHQGAYEQYF	TGTGCCAGCAGCCACCAGGGGGCCTACGAGCAGTACTTC	TRBJ2-7	TRBV14	-	TRBD1
CASSLVGTAANTGELFF	TGTGCCAGCAGCTTAGTCGGGACTGCAGCGAACACCGGGGAGCTGTTTTTT	TRBJ2-2	TRBV7-2	-	-
CASSAKQGSHEQYF	TGTGCCAGCAGCGCCAAACAGGGTTCTCACGAGCAGTACTTC	TRBJ2-7	TRBV21-1	-	-
CASSQINTGAGNSPLHF	TGTGCCAGCTCACAGATAAACACAGGGGCGGGGAATTCACCCCTCCACTTT	TRBJ1-6	TRBV18	-	TRBD1
CASSVVPGRGDYGYTF	TGTGCCAGCAGCGTAGTCCCCGGTAGGGGTGACTATGGCTACACCTTC	TRBJ1-2	TRBV9	-	-
CAWSGGHRQPQHF	TGTGCCTGGAGTGGGGGGCATCGGCAGCCCCAGCATTTT	TRBJ1-5	TRBV30	-	-
CASSLTAGGRSGGYTF	TGTGCCAGCAGCCTCACAGCGGGGGGACGGTCGGGTGGCTACACCTTC	TRBJ1-2	TRBV3-1/TRBV3-2	-	-
CASSFGRAGTQYF	TGTGCCAGCAGCTTCGGGAGGGCGGGGACCCAGTACTTC	TRBJ2-5	TRBV7-2	once	TRBD2
CSASNLGGGQPQHF	TGCAGTGCTAGTAATCTCGGGGGTGGTCAGCCCCAGCATTTT	TRBJ1-5	TRBV20-1	few	-
CASRAEQETQYF	TGTGCCAGTAGGGCGGAGCAAGAGACCCAGTACTTC	TRBJ2-5	TRBV19	-	-
CASSFAGGNTGELFF	TGTGCCAGCAGCTTTGCGGGAGGGAACACCGGGGAGCTGTTTTTT	TRBJ2-2	TRBV5-4	-	TRBD2
CATCDSPGNTIYF	TGTGCCACCTGCGACAGTCCTGGAAACACCATATATTTT	TRBJ1-3	TRBV19	-	-
CASSPPGRGTYEQYF	TGTGCCAGCTCACCCCCGGGGCGGGGGACCTACGAGCAGTACTTC	TRBJ2-7	TRBV18	-	TRBD2
CASSPPGLAGGRWQYF	TGTGCCAGCAGTCCTCCGGGACTAGCGGGAGGAAGGTGGCAGTACTTC	TRBJ2-7	TRBV28	once	TRBD2
CASSFWTGGGEKLFF	TGTGCCAGCAGCTTTTGGACAGGGGGAGGCGAAAAACTGTTTTTT	TRBJ1-4	TRBV7-2	-	TRBD1
CAISAQGGNEQFF	TGTGCCATCAGTGCGCAGGGTGGCAATGAGCAGTTCTTC	TRBJ2-1	TRBV10-3	few	-
CATSNARASLFNTGELFF	TGTGCCACCAGCAACGCTCGGGCTAGCCTTTTCAACACCGGGGAGCTGTTTTTT	TRBJ2-2	TRBV15	-	-
CASSDDGEQYF	TGTGCCAGCAGCGACGACGGGGAGCAGTACTTC	TRBJ2-7	TRBV21-1	once	-
CASSATRGQPQHF	TGTGCCAGTAGTGCGACACGGGGTCAGCCCCAGCATTTT	TRBJ1-5	TRBV19	once	-
CASRKTSPRVDNEQFF	TGTGCCAGCAGAAAAACGAGCCCGAGAGTGGACAATGAGCAGTTCTTC	TRBJ2-1	TRBV28	-	-
CASRATGTAGLFF	TGTGCCAGCAGGGCTACAGGGACCGCCGGTTTGTTTTTT	TRBJ2-2	TRBV7-8	-	-
CASSIDNTPNTGELFF	TGTGCCAGTAGTATAGATAACACGCCGAACACCGGGGAGCTGTTTTTT	TRBJ2-2	TRBV19	-	-
CASSYASAGSQETQYF	TGTGCCAGCAGTTACGCCTCGGCGGGGTCCCAAGAGACCCAGTACTTC	TRBJ2-5	TRBV6-2/TRBV6-3	-	-
CASSLTRVYEQYF	TGTGCCAGCTCCCTCACTAGAGTGTACGAGCAGTACTTC	TRBJ2-7	TRBV18	-	-
CASSTSSGIHQETQYF	TGTGCCAGCAGCACAAGTTCAGGGATCCATCAAGAGACCCAGTACTTC	TRBJ2-5	TRBV5-4	-	-
CASTRSQGGRAGANVLTF	TGTGCCAGCACCCGGTCACAGGGGGGGCGCGCCGGGGCCAACGTCCTGACTTTC	TRBJ2-6	TRBV25-1	-	-
CASSLQANTEAFF	TGTGCCAGCAGTTTACAGGCCAACACTGAAGCTTTCTTT	TRBJ1-1	TRBV12-3/TRBV12-4	once	-